This entry concerns a single T cell receptor beta chain. The target antigen is unknown. This sample was taken from a study of T cells in localized non-small cell lung cancer. The study, taken as a whole, reports: Tumor samples were not multi-region, leaving intratumor heterogeneity unexcluded. Higher adjacent-lung clonality was associated with shorter survival.

This CDR3 comprises 12 residues. The germline V and J ends were trimmed by 4 bases and 3 bases, with 4 bases remaining between them. Germline loops: CDR1 SGHNT, CDR2 YENEEA. Data came from immunoSEQ multiplex PCR; TCRdb stores just in-frame clones and leaves some out. The sample lists under 70,000 clones; roughly 90% were seen once. The specimen was peripheral blood, collected before any cancer treatment. The genes are TRBV11-3 and TRBJ2-1; D gene ambiguous. This TCR derives from a woman aged 40 to 75 with stage I lung adenocarcinoma. This CDR3 is CASSSDYNEQFF. The CDR3 DNA reads TGTGCCAGCAGCTCCGACTACAATGAGCAGTTCTTC.